Below, one T cell receptor (beta chain) is given with its context. The record originates from a study of blood T cell repertoires in COVID-19. Study context: The study drew acute and convalescent COVID-19 samples from the United States, Italy and Spain. Nucleic acid was either cDNA or gDNA, and it came from T cells, B-cell-depleted T cells, or PBMCs.

Source study methods: Amplified reference gene primers provided the basis for estimating nucleated cell counts. Assay: immunoSEQ multiplex PCR; the TCRdb copy retains only in-frame clones and omits some. V and J calls and clone size are those listed in that table; D and trimming were worked out from the DNA. Of roughly 13,000 clones in the sample, roughly nine tenths were seen once. Sequenced input: peripheral blood. This sequence was found in a human donor with active COVID-19. The donor label of this sample is uncertain.

The CDR3 coding sequence is TGTGCCAGCAGTTCGGAGGGCTGGAACACTGAAGCTTTCTTT. Amino acids: CASSSEGWNTEAFF. The chain employs TRBV28 and TRBJ1-1; unclear D gene. Germline loops: CDR1 MDHEN, CDR2 SYDVKM. Between the trimmed V and J ends, which lost 4 bases and 1 base, there was a span of 10 bases. The CDR3 covers 14 residues.